This entry lists 24 T cell receptor beta chains sequenced from one sample in a study of vaccination and CD4 T cells after COVID-19. Treatment reported: roughly nine-day PBMC culture with coronavirus spike peptide pools or control peptides (ViraFEST assay). Their antigens remain unidentified. Researchers used the Oncomine TCR Beta short-read assay to sequence DNA from cultured CD4+ T cells. A single record per CDR3 protein comes from TCRdb applying MiXCR to the PCR reads. The data contain over 20,000 distinct CDR3 sequences, about two fifths of them singletons. The specimen was CD4+ T cells from blood, cultured in vitro. These receptors all stem from a human donor who had recovered from COVID-19.

V and J are TRBV27 and TRBJ2-3; D is undetermined. The germline V gene has CDR1 MNHEY and CDR2 SMNVEV (reference sequence). Deletions cut 7 bases from V and 0 bases from J, with 14 bases between. The CDR3 totals 15 residues. The CDR3 region has the DNA TGTGCCAGCACTTATGGCCTTCCAAGCACAGATACGCAGTATTTT. Protein product: CASTYGLPSTDTQYF.

This clonotype was seen a handful of times. The chain carries TRBV2 and TRBJ1-1; 8 positions match TRBD1. The CDR3 has 14 residues. V shed 3 bases, J shed 4 bases, and the junction held 4 bases outside the gene matches. From germline, CDR1 is SNHLY and CDR2 FYNNEI. The CDR3 DNA sequence: TGTGCCAGCAGTGAGCGGACAGGGAGCACTGAAGCTTTCTTT. It specifies CASSERTGSTEAFF.

The rearrangement uses TRBV10-3 and TRBJ2-3; 15 nucleotides agree with TRBD2. The CDR3 covers 15 residues. The germline V gene has CDR1 ENHRY and CDR2 SYGVKD. Trimming removed 11 bases from V and 7 bases from J; junction bases left unmatched: 10. The CDR3 DNA is TGTGCCGCCGGACTAGCGGGAGGGCCAGTGAATACGCAGTATTTT. Its translation: CAAGLAGGPVNTQYF.

This clonotype was detected a few times. This sequence joins TRBV2 and TRBJ2-5; the match to TRBD2 covers 8 bases. Germline loops: CDR1 SNHLY, CDR2 FYNNEI. CDR3 length: 14 residues. Trimming took 6 bases from V and 7 from J; bases not matched to a gene: 10. CDR3 nucleotide sequence: TGTGCCAGCAGACCCGGGGGGGCCGGTGGGACCCAGTACTTC. Residues: CASRPGGAGGTQYF.

This chain links TRBV11-2 with TRBJ1-1, with D possibly being TRBD1 (5 bases). Trimming removed 1 base at V and 8 bases at J, with 17 bases between. From germline, CDR1 is SGHAT and CDR2 FQNNGV. This CDR3 comprises 15 residues. The CDR3 DNA follows: TGTGCCAGCAGCTTAGTATCTGGGGGGGTGTCCGAAGCTTTCTTT. It codes for CASSLVSGGVSEAFF.

This clonotype was observed a few times. This sequence joins TRBV28 and TRBJ2-7; 12 nucleotides line up with TRBD2. With V trimmed by 5 bases and J by 3 bases, 5 bases remained unmatched. The CDR3 extends over 15 amino acids. Germline V gene lookup returns CDR1 MDHEN and CDR2 SYDVKM. DNA for the CDR3: TGTGCCAGCAGTCAGCTAGCGGGAGGGATCTACGAGCAGTACTTC. It translates to CASSQLAGGIYEQYF.

In its sample, this clonotype ranks as medium-sized (0.01 to 0.1%). The chain has TRBV5-1 and TRBJ2-5, with D possibly being TRBD2 (6 bases). Trimming took off 0 bases at V and 5 bases at J, with 20 bases between the two ends. The germline V gene has CDR1 SGHRS and CDR2 YFSETQ. This CDR3 comprises 17 residues. CDR3 loop: CASSLAGGTPNRETQYF. The CDR3 region has the DNA TGCGCCAGCAGCTTGGCCGGAGGGACTCCTAATAGGGAGACCCAGTACTTC.

By sample share, this clonotype is medium-sized. The chain is built from TRBV5-4 and TRBJ2-1; D is unclear. CDR3 size: 15 residues. CDR1 and CDR2 (germline): SGHNT, YYREEE (reference sequence). V lost 4 bases and J lost 0, with 11 bases in between. CDR3 DNA sequence: TGTGCCAGCAGCCCAACCTCGAGCTCCTACAATGAGCAGTTCTTC. This gives the protein CASSPTSSSYNEQFF.

The V call is TRBV25-1, the J call TRBJ1-1; D unclear. V was trimmed by 5 bases and J by 7 bases, leaving 17 bases between them. This CDR3 contains 14 residues. The germline V gene has CDR1 MGHDK and CDR2 SYGVNS. The CDR3 loop is CASSSLGPQNEAFF. Written as DNA, the CDR3 is TGTGCCAGCAGTTCCTTAGGTCCCCAGAATGAAGCTTTCTTT.

The rearrangement joins TRBV20-1 to TRBJ2-7; TRBD2 is a possible D gene (5 bases). The CDR3 is 14 amino acids. V lost 1 base to trimming and J lost 4 bases, with 14 bases between them. Germline CDR1 is DFQATT and CDR2 is SNEGSKA (reference sequence). CDR3 sequence (DNA): TGCAGTGCTAGAGGTCTCGACTATCAATACGAGCAGTACTTC. It yields the protein CSARGLDYQYEQYF.

The chain combines TRBV5-1 with TRBJ2-7; TRBD1 might be the D (5 bases). The germline V gene encodes CDR1 SGHRS and CDR2 YFSETQ. Trimming cost V 2 bases and J 6 bases, with 12 bases left between them. The CDR3 totals 13 residues. CDR3: CASSLSGFGEQYF. CDR3 nucleotide sequence: TGCGCCAGCAGCTTATCAGGGTTCGGCGAGCAGTACTTC.

This chain links TRBV7-8 with TRBJ1-5; maybe TRBD1 (6 bases). This CDR3 spans 17 amino acids. Germline V gene data show CDR1 as SGHVS and CDR2 as FQNEAQ. The V end was cut by 2 bases, the J end by 0 bases, with 14 bases between. The DNA of the CDR3 is TGTGCCAGCAGCTTAAGAACAGGGTCATATAGCAATCAGCCCCAGCATTTT. Translated, it gives CASSLRTGSYSNQPQHF.

The chain employs TRBV20-1 and TRBJ2-1; 11 positions agree with TRBD2. The CDR3 is 15 amino acids. CDR1 DFQATT and CDR2 SNEGSKA come from the germline V gene (reference sequence). V dropped 6 bases and J dropped 3; count of bases not matched to a gene: 7. The CDR3 DNA reads TGCAGTGCGCCCACTAGCGGGAGTATCTACAATGAGCAGTTCTTC. Amino acid sequence: CSAPTSGSIYNEQFF.

J is TRBJ2-5 and V is TRBV20-1; TRBD2 might be the D (5 bases). There are 14 residues in the CDR3. Germline assignment: CDR1 DFQATT and CDR2 SNEGSKA (reference sequence). Deletions cut 6 bases from V and 0 bases from J, with 14 bases between. CDR3 region: CSAPRSGDQETQYF. The CDR3 DNA reads TGCAGTGCACCCAGGTCCGGGGACCAAGAGACCCAGTACTTC.

The chain combines TRBV20-1 with TRBJ1-6; TRBD1 is a possible D gene (5 bases). The CDR3 has 14 amino acids. The V end was cut by 8 bases, the J end by 0 bases, with 11 bases between. Germline CDR1 DFQATT, CDR2 SNEGSKA (reference sequence). CDR3 sequence reads: CSSPGGSYNSPLHF. Written as DNA, the CDR3 is TGCAGTTCTCCCGGGGGCTCCTATAATTCACCCCTCCACTTT.

The chain recombines TRBV5-1 with TRBJ1-1; D might be TRBD1 (6 bases). This CDR3 is built from 15 residues. V lost 4 bases to trimming and J lost 4 bases, with 17 bases between them. CDR1 is SGHRS and CDR2 is YFSETQ in the germline V gene. The CDR3 sequence is CASSPLDGGGTEAFF. CDR3 bases: TGCGCCAGCAGCCCCTTGGACGGGGGCGGCACTGAAGCTTTCTTT. Together with reference TRBV5-1 and TRBJ1-1, the CDR3 gives the full variable domain: KAGVTQTPRYLIKTRGQQVTLSCSPISGHRSVSWYQQTPGQGLQFLFEYFSETQRNKGNFPGRFSGRQFSNSRSEMNVSTLELGDSALYLCASSPLDGGGTEAFFGQGTRLTVV.

This clonotype was found a few times. The rearrangement joins TRBV28 to TRBJ2-1; D not certain. Looked up from germline, CDR1 is MDHEN and CDR2 is SYDVKM. This CDR3 spans 12 amino acids. Trimming pared 2 bases from V and 12 bases from J, leaving 11 bases between. CDR3 nucleotides: TGTGCCAGCAGTTTAAAAGGGTATGGGCAGTTCTTC. It encodes CASSLKGYGQFF.

The V gene is TRBV2, the J gene TRBJ1-6, with D possibly TRBD1 on 5 matching bases. The germline V and J ends were trimmed by 8 bases and 7 bases, with 12 bases remaining between them. The CDR3 totals 13 residues. Germline lookup yields CDR1 SNHLY and CDR2 FYNNEI. The CDR3 region has the DNA TGTGCCAGCCTCAGGACAAGGAATTCACCCCTCCACTTT. Encoded protein: CASLRTRNSPLHF.

The genes are TRBV20-1 and TRBJ1-1; no clear D. The CDR3 loop spans 12 amino acids. From germline, CDR1 is DFQATT and CDR2 SNEGSKA (reference sequence). Trimming shortened V by 0 bases and J by 1 base, and 3 bases separated the two germline ends. Here the CDR3 DNA reads TGCAGTGCTAGAGACCAGAACACTGAAGCTTTCTTT. Residues: CSARDQNTEAFF.

The chain is built from TRBV20-1 and TRBJ1-5; 8 nucleotides agree with TRBD1. The V segment lost 5 bases and the J segment 4 bases; nucleotides outside the gene matches: 4. The V gene's germline CDR1 is DFQATT and CDR2 SNEGSKA (reference sequence). This CDR3 contains 13 residues. The CDR3 DNA sequence: TGCAGTGCTGGACAGGGAGTTAATCAGCCCCAGCATTTT. It is translated as CSAGQGVNQPQHF.

This clonotype was seen a handful of times. This chain uses TRBV12-3 or TRBV12-4 with TRBJ1-5; 7 bases are shared with TRBD1. V dropped 4 bases and J dropped 4; count of bases not matched to a gene: 7. This CDR3 contains 15 residues. CDR3 sequence: CASSSRDRRNQPQHF. In nucleotides, the CDR3 is TGTGCCAGCAGTTCCCGGGACAGAAGGAATCAGCCCCAGCATTTT.

This clonotype has just a few counts. V and J are TRBV7-2 and TRBJ2-5; no clear D. The CDR3 runs 14 residues. Per germline, CDR1 SGHTA and CDR2 FQGNSA. The V gene lost 1 base and the J gene lost 3 bases, with 9 bases spanning the gap. CDR3 protein: CASSLGVSEETQYF. The CDR3 DNA is TGTGCCAGCAGCTTAGGCGTATCGGAAGAGACCCAGTACTTC.

The chain combines TRBV6-1 with TRBJ2-5; a possible D gene is TRBD2 (6 bases). Germline lookup yields CDR1 MNHNS and CDR2 SASEGT. Between the trimmed V and J ends, which lost 6 bases and 2 bases, there was a span of 16 bases. This CDR3 is 15 amino acids long. For the CDR3, the DNA is TGTGCCAGCAGGTGGACTGGGGGACTGCAAGAGACCCAGTACTTC. This encodes CASRWTGGLQETQYF.

The chain combines TRBV21-1 with TRBJ2-3; TRBD2, the table's D call, was not compared with the DNA. TRBV21-1 is assigned pseudogene status. This CDR3 is built from 18 residues. The CDR3 loop reads CASSKGRLAGGTADTQYF. In DNA form, the CDR3 reads TGTGCCAGCAGCAAAGGGCGCCTAGCGGGGGGAACGGCAGATACGCAGTATTTT.